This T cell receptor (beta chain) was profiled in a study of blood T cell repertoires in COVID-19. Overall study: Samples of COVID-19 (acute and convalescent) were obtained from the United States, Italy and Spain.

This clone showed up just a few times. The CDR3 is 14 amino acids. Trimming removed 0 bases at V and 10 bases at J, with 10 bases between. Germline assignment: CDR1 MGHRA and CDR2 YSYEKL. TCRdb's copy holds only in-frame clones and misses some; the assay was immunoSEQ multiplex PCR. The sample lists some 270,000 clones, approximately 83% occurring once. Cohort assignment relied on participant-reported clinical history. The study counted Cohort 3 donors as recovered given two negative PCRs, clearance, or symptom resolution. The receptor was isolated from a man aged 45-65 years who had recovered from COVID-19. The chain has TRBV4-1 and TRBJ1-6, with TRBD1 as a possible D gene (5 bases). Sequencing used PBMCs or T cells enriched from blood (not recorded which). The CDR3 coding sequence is TGCGCCAGCAGCCAAGACAGGGCCACCTCACCCCTCCACTTT. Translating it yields CASSQDRATSPLHF.